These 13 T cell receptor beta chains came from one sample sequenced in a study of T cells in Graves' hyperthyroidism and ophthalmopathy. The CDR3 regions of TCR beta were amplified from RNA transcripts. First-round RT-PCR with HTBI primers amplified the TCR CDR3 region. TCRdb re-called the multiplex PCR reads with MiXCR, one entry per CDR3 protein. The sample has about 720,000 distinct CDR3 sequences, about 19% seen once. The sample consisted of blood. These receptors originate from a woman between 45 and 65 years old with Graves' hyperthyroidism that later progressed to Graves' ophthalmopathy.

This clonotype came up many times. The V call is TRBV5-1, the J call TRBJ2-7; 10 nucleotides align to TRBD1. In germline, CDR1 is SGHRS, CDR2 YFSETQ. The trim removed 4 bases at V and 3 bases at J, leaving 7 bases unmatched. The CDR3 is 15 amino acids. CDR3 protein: CASSRDRGPFYEQYF. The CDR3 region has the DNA TGCGCCAGCAGCCGTGACAGGGGGCCGTTCTACGAGCAGTACTTC. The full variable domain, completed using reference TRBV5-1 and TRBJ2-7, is KAGVTQTPRYLIKTRGQQVTLSCSPISGHRSVSWYQQTPGQGLQFLFEYFSETQRNKGNFPGRFSGRQFSNSRSEMNVSTLELGDSALYLCASSRDRGPFYEQYFGPGTRLTVT.

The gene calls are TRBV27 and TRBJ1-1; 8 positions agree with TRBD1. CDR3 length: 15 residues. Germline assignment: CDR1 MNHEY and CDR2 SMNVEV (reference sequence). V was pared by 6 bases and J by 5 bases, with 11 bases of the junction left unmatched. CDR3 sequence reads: CASRETGDRRTEAFF. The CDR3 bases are TGTGCCAGCAGGGAGACAGGGGATAGAAGGACTGAAGCTTTCTTT.

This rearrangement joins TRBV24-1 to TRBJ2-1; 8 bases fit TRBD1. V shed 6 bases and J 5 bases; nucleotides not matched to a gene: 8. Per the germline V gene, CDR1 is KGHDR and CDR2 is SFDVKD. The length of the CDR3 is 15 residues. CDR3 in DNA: TGTGCCACCAGTATCAGGACAGGGAGGAACAATGAGCAGTTCTTC. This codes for CATSIRTGRNNEQFF.

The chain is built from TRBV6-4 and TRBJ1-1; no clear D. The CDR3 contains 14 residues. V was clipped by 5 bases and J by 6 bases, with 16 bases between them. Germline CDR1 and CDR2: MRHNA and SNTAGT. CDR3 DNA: TGTGCCAGCAGTCCTGACATGGGCTTGCCTGAAGCTTTCTTT. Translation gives CASSPDMGLPEAFF.

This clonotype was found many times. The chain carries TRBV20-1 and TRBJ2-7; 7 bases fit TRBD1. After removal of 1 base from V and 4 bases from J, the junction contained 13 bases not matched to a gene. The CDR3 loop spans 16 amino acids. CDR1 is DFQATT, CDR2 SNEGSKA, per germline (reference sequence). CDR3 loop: CSARATGWSRDYEQYF. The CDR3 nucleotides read TGCAGTGCTAGAGCGACAGGGTGGAGTAGGGATTACGAGCAGTACTTC.

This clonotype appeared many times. The CDR3 DNA reads TGTGCCAGCAACTCCGGGACAGGGTTTGAAAAACTGTTTTTT. Translating it yields CASNSGTGFEKLFF. V usage is TRBV5-5 and J usage is TRBJ1-4; 9 positions match TRBD1. After removal of 6 bases from V and 7 bases from J, the junction contained 7 bases not matched to a gene. The CDR3 is 14 amino acids. Germline V lookup: CDR1 SGHKS, CDR2 YYEKEE (reference sequence).

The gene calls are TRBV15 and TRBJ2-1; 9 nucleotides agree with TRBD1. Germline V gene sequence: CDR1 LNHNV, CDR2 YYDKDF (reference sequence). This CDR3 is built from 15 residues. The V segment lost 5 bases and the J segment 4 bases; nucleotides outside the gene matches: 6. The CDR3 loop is CATSPGTGLYNEQFF. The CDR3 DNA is TGTGCCACCAGCCCCGGGACAGGGTTATACAATGAGCAGTTCTTC.

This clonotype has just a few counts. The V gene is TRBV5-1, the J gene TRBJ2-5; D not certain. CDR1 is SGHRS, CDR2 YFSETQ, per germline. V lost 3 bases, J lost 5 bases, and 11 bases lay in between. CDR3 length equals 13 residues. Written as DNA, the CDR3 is TGCGCCAGCAGCTCCCCAGGTCAGGAGACCCAGTACTTC. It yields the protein CASSSPGQETQYF.

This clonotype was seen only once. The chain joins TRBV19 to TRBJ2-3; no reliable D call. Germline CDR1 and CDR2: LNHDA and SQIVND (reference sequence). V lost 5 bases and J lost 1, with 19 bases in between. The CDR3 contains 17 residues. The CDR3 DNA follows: TGTGCCAGTAGTGTTGGTGGGCGCGGATATGGCACAGATACGCAGTATTTT. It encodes CASSVGGRGYGTDTQYF.

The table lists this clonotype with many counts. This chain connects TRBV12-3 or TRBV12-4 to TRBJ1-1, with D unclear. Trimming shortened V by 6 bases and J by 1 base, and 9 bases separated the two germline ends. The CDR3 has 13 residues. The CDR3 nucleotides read TGTGCCAGCAGCAGACGGTCGAACACTGAAGCTTTCTTT. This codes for CASSRRSNTEAFF.

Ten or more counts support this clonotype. For the CDR3, the DNA is TGTGCCAGCAGTTTTTCGGACATCAGCTACACCTTC. Translation: CASSFSDISYTF. The chain couples TRBV12-3 or TRBV12-4 to TRBJ1-2, with D perhaps matching TRBD1 (5 bases). The CDR3 runs 12 residues. Trimming pared 3 bases from V and 9 bases from J, leaving 11 bases between.

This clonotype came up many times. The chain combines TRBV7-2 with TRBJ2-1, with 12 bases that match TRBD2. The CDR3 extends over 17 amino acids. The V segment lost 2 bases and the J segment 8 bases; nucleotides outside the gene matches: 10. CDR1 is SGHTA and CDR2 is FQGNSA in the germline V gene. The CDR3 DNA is TGTGCCAGCAGCTTAACGACTAGCGGGGGTGGGTGGGATGAGCAGTTCTTC. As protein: CASSLTTSGGGWDEQFF.

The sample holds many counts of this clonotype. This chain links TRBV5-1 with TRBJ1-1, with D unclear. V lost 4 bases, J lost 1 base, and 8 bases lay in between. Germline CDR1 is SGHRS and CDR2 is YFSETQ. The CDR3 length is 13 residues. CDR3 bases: TGCGCCAGCAGCGTTACCACGAACACTGAAGCTTTCTTT. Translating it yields CASSVTTNTEAFF.